The present T cell receptor beta chain was sequenced within a study of CD8 T cells in ankylosing spondylitis. Via MiXCR, TCRdb re-called the 5' RACE reads, giving one row per CDR3 protein. The sample lists approximately 100,000 distinct CDR3 sequences; about 8.3% were seen once. Whole-study results and caveats: A motif of several highly homologous TCR beta variants was seen as apparently characteristic of ankylosing spondylitis blood.

About this clonotype: Its antigen remains unidentified. One junction end does not reproduce the germline sequence, and a read error may be involved.

The length of the CDR3 is 16 residues. Germline V lookup: CDR1 SGHTA, CDR2 FQGNSA. Sequencing was carried out using blood, either unsorted or a sorted T cell fraction (not recorded which). The sequence came from a male donor with ankylosing spondylitis or in good health (not recorded which). The gene calls are TRBV7-2 and TRBJ2-3; 9 positions match TRBD2. The CDR3 DNA follows: TGTGCCGGCAGCCTCGGACTAGCGATCACCACAGATACGCAGTATTTT. This encodes CAGSLGLAITTDTQYF.